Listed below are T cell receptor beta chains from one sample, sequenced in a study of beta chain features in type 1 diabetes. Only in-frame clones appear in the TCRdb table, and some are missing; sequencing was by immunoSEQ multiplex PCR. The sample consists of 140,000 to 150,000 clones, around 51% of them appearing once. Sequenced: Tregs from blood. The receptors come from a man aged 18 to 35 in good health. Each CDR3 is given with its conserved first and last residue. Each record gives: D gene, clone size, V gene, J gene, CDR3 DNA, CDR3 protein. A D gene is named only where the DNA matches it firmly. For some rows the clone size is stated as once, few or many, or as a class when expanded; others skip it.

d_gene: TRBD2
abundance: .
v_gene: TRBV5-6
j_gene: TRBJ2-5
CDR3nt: TGTGCCAGCAGCTTAAGGTCGCTAGCGGGAGAGGGGACCCAGTACTTC
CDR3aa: CASSLRSLAGEGTQYF

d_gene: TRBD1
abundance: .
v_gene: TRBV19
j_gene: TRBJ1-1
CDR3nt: TGTGCCAGTAGTTTGGGATGGACAGGGGCGGACACTGAAGCTTTCTTT
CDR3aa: CASSLGWTGADTEAFF

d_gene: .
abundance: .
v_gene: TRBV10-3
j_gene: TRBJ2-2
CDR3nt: TGTGCCATCAGTGAAACTACCGGGGAGCTGTTTTTT
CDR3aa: CAISETTGELFF

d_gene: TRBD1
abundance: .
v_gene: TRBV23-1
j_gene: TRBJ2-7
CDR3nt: TGCGCCAGCAGTCAAATTGACAGGGGGCTTCCCTACGAGCAGTACTTC
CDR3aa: CASSQIDRGLPYEQYF

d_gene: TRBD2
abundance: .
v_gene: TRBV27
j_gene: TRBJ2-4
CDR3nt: TGTGCCAGCAGCCGAAGCGGGACAAACATTCAGTACTTC
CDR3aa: CASSRSGTNIQYF

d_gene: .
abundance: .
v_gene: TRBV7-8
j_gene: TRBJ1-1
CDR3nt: TGTGCCAGCAGCAAAAGGGGTTCTGAAGCTTTCTTT
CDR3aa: CASSKRGSEAFF

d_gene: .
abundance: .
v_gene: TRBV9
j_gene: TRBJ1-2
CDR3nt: TGTGCCAGCAGCGTAGATTTCCGCGGTACTAACTATGGCTACACCTTC
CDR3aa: CASSVDFRGTNYGYTF

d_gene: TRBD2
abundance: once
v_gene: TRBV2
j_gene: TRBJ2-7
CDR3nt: TGTGCCAGCAGCGCGACTAGCGGAGGGACCTACGAGCAGTACTTC
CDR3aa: CASSATSGGTYEQYF

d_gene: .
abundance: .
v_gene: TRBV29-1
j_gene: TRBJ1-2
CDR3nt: TGCAGCGTTGCACAGGGACCACTTTATGGCTACACCTTC
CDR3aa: CSVAQGPLYGYTF

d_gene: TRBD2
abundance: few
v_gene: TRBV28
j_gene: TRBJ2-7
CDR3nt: TGTGCCAGCAGTCCCCGACTAGCGGGAAACTACGAGCAGTACTTC
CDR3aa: CASSPRLAGNYEQYF

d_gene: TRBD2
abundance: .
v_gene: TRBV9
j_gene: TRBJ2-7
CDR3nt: TGTGCCAGCAGCGAGGGACTAGCGGGAGGGGGGCTCTCCTACGAGCAGTACTTC
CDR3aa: CASSEGLAGGGLSYEQYF

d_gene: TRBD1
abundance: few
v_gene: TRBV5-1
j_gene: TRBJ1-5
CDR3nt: TGCGCCAGCAGCCAAGGGACAGGGGATCAGCCCCAGCATTTT
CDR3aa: CASSQGTGDQPQHF

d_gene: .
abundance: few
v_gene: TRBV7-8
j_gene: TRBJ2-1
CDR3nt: TGTGCCAGCAGCCCCGTGGGGGGGGCCTCCTACAATGAGCAGTTCTTC
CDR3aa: CASSPVGGASYNEQFF

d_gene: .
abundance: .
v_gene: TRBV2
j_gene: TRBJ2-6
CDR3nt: TGTGCCAGCAGTGAGAGTGGGGCCAACGTCCTGACTTTC
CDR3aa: CASSESGANVLTF

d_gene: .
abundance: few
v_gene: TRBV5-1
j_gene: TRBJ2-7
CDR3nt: TGCGCCAGCAGCTTACAGGGCACCCTCTACGAGCAGTACTTC
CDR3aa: CASSLQGTLYEQYF

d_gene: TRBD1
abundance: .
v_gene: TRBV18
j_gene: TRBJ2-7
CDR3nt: TGTGCCAGCGACAGGGGCCCAGCCTACGAGCAGTACTTC
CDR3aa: CASDRGPAYEQYF

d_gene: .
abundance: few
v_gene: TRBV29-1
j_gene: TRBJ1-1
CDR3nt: TGCAGCGTTGAAGACAGGCAGGGATGGGCCACTGAAGCTTTCTTT
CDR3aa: CSVEDRQGWATEAFF

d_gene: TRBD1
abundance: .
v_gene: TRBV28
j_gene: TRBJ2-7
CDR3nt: TGTGCCAGCACCCAACAGGGGGCGGGTAGGTACGAGCAGTACTTC
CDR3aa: CASTQQGAGRYEQYF

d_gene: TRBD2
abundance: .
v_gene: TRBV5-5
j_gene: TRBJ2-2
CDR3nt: TGTGCCAGCAGCCCAATAGCGGGATTAACCGGGGAGCTGTTTTTT
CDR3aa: CASSPIAGLTGELFF

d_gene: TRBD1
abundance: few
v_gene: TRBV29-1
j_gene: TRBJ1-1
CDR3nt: TGCAGCGTGTGGGGACAGGGGTTCCCCGAAGCTTTCTTT
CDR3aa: CSVWGQGFPEAFF

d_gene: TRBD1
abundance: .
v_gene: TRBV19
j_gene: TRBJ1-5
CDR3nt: TGTGCCAGTAGCACGGGGACAGGGAACAATCAGCCCCAGCATTTT
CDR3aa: CASSTGTGNNQPQHF

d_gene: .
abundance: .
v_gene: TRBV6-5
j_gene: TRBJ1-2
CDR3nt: TGTGCCAGCAGTTACTCGGTCCGGGGAAACTATGGCTACACCTTC
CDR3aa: CASSYSVRGNYGYTF

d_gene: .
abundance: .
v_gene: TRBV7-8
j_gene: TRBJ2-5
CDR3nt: TGTGCCAGCAGCGCTGGGACACAAGAGACCCAGTACTTC
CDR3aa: CASSAGTQETQYF

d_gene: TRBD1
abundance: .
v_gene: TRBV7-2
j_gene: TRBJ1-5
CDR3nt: TGTGCCAGCAGCTACCAGACAGGGGGCGATCAGCCCCAGCATTTT
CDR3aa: CASSYQTGGDQPQHF

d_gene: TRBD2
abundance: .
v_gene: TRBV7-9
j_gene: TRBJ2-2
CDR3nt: TGTGCCAGCAGCTTACCAGCGGGAACACCCGGGGAGCTGTTTTTT
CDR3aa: CASSLPAGTPGELFF

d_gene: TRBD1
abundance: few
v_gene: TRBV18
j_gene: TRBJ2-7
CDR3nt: TGTGCCAGCTCACTAGGGACAGGGGGCGAGCAGTACTTC
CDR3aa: CASSLGTGGEQYF

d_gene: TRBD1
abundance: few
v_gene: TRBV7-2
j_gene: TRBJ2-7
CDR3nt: TGTGCCAGCAGCTTAGGGGGACAGCTGTCCTACGAGCAGTACTTC
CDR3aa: CASSLGGQLSYEQYF

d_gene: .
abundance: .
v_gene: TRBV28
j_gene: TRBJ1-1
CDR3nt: TGTGCCAGCAGTTTTAACAGGGTTGAAGCTTTCTTT
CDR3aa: CASSFNRVEAFF

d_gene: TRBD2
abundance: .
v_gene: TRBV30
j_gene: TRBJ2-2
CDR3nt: TGTGCCTGGAGTCGAGACGTTAGCGGGAAGGAGAGCGGGGAGCTGTTTTTT
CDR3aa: CAWSRDVSGKESGELFF

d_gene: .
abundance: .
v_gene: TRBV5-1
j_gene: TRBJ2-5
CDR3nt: TGCGCCAGCAGCTTGGAATTGAGGGAGACCCAGTACTTC
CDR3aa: CASSLELRETQYF

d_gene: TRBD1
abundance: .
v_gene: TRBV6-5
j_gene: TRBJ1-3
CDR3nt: TGTGCCAGCAGCGACAGGGGGATCTCTGGAAACACCATATATTTT
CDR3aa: CASSDRGISGNTIYF

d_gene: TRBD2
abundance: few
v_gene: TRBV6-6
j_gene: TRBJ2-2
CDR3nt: TGTGCCAGCAGTCGGCTGGGACTAGCCCTCACCGGGGAGCTGTTTTTT
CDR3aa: CASSRLGLALTGELFF

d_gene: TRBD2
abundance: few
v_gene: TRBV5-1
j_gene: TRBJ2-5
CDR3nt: TGCGCCAGCAGCCCCCTGGGGGGGCAAGAGACCCAGTACTTC
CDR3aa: CASSPLGGQETQYF

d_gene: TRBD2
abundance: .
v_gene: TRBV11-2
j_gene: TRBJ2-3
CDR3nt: TGTGCCAGCAGCTTAGGGAGCGGGGGCCCCACAGATACGCAGTATTTT
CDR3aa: CASSLGSGGPTDTQYF

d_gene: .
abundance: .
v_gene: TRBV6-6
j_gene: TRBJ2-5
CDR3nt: TGTGCCAGCAGTTACGTTCGCAGTCAAGAGACCCAGTACTTC
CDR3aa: CASSYVRSQETQYF

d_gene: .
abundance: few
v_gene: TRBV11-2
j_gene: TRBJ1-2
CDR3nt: TGTGCCAGCAGCCGTACGAGGTCCGGCTACACCTTC
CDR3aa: CASSRTRSGYTF

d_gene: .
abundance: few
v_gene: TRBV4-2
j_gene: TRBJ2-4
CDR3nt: TGTGCCAGCAGCCAAGATGGACAGATAAAAAACATTCAGTACTTC
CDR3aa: CASSQDGQIKNIQYF

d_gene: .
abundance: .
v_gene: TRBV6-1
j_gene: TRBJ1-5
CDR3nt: TGTGCCAGCAGTTCGACAAATCAGCCCCAGCATTTT
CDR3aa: CASSSTNQPQHF

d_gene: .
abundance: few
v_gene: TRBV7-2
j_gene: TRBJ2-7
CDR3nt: TGTGCCAGCAGCTTTGGCGGGGCCTACGAGCAGTACTTC
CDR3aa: CASSFGGAYEQYF